These 5 T cell receptor beta chains originate from one sample sequenced in a study of blood T cells in healthy people across ages. It was with a sample-barcoded 5' primer and a J-beta primer mix that a second PCR of roughly 7 to 12 cycles was run. A single record per CDR3 protein comes from TCRdb applying MiXCR to the 5' RACE reads. Of under 2,000,000 distinct CDR3 sequences detected, around 48% appear once; the ten largest clones hold around 2.1%. The sample consisted of blood. The receptor source for this set is a woman in her forties in good health.

This clonotype was recorded a few times. This chain connects TRBV9 to TRBJ2-3; D not certain. This CDR3 is 16 amino acids long. The germline V and J ends were trimmed by 3 bases and 2 bases, with 16 bases remaining between them. Germline CDR1 SGDLS, CDR2 YYNGEE. The DNA for the CDR3 is TGTGCCAGCAGCGCGGTGACCCCCCGGTCCACAGATACGCAGTATTTT. Amino acid sequence: CASSAVTPRSTDTQYF.

The chain employs TRBV6-5 and TRBJ2-7; D may match TRBD1 or TRBD2 (7 bases each). The CDR3 sequence is 16 residues long. Deletions cut 6 bases from V and 0 bases from J, with 18 bases between. CDR1 is MNHEY, CDR2 SVGAGI, per germline. CDR3 in amino acids: CASSVNREGASYEQYF. For the CDR3, the DNA is TGTGCCAGCAGCGTAAATAGGGAGGGGGCCTCCTACGAGCAGTACTTC.

This chain connects TRBV6-6 to TRBJ2-1; 8 bases are shared with TRBD1. CDR3 length equals 13 residues. The J segment lost 9 bases and the V segment lost 5 bases, leaving 6 bases of the junction unmatched. The germline V gene encodes CDR1 MNHNY and CDR2 SVGAGI (reference sequence). CDR3 bases: TGTGCCAGCAGTACGGACAGGGTAACTGAGCAGTTCTTC. This codes for CASSTDRVTEQFF.

The rearrangement uses TRBV6-6 and TRBJ1-2; D call uncertain. V was cut by 4 bases and J by 6 bases, with 3 bases left in between. There are 10 residues in the CDR3. The germline gives CDR1 MNHNY, CDR2 SVGAGI (reference sequence). CDR3 protein: CASSSHGYTF. CDR3 sequence (DNA): TGTGCCAGCAGTTCTCATGGCTACACCTTC.

This clonotype turned up a few times. The chain recombines TRBV6-5 with TRBJ2-1, with TRBD1 matching over 8 bases. The CDR3 totals 15 residues. In germline, CDR1 is MNHEY, CDR2 SVGAGI. The J segment lost 3 bases and the V segment lost 6 bases, leaving 7 bases of the junction unmatched. DNA of the CDR3: TGTGCCAGCAGACAACAGGGGGTAGGCTACAATGAGCAGTTCTTC. Translation gives CASRQQGVGYNEQFF.